The 5 T cell receptor beta chains presented below share a single source sample, sequenced in a study of blood T cell repertoires in COVID-19 (TCRdb year 2020). The library was prepared using the immunoSEQ multiplex PCR assay. TCRdb provides this immuneACCESS table in a form limited to in-frame rearrangements. Some clones are lacking; in checked studies, under half of them reflect an unresolved V gene, and why the rest are absent is not known. A total of about 190,000 clones appear in this sample, nearly 90% of them only once. Approximately 0.62% of the sample lies in the top ten. Sequencing was performed on peripheral blood. These receptors were taken from a man aged 50 to 60 with acute or convalescent COVID-19.

This rearrangement joins TRBV13 to TRBJ2-5, with TRBD2 identical over 8 bases. Germline loops: CDR1 PRHDT, CDR2 FYEKMQ (reference sequence). This CDR3 comprises 13 residues. V shed 7 bases, J shed 5 bases, and the junction held 6 bases outside the gene matches. The CDR3 DNA reads as TGTGCCAGCAACCACGGGAGGGGGGAGACCCAGTACTTC. Protein sequence: CASNHGRGETQYF.

The rearrangement uses TRBV7-9 and TRBJ1-1; D may be TRBD1 (5 bases). The germline CDR1 and CDR2 sequences are SEHNR and FQNEAQ (reference sequence). V lost 4 bases and J lost 5, with 17 bases in between. The CDR3 is made up of 15 amino acids. The CDR3 is CASSSPLLGGTEAFF. In nucleotides, the CDR3 is TGTGCCAGCAGCTCACCCCTCTTGGGGGGGACTGAAGCTTTCTTT.

CDR3 nucleotides: TGTGCCAGCAGTCCCGGGACATCGGATGGCTACACCTTC. This sequence encodes CASSPGTSDGYTF. This chain links TRBV27 with TRBJ1-2; TRBD1 is a possible D gene (6 bases). This CDR3 is 13 amino acids long. Germline-derived CDR1 and CDR2 are MNHEY and SMNVEV (reference sequence). V lost 5 bases, J lost 6 bases, and 13 bases lay in between.

The chain has TRBV29-1 and TRBJ2-1; tentatively, D is TRBD1 (5 bases). CDR1 and CDR2 (germline): SQVTM, ANQGSEA. Between the trimmed V and J ends, which lost 5 bases and 2 bases, there was a span of 13 bases. CDR3 length equals 14 residues. The CDR3 region is CSVKRQGAYNEQFF. DNA of the CDR3: TGCAGCGTTAAACGGCAGGGTGCCTACAATGAGCAGTTCTTC.

V usage is TRBV5-5 and J usage is TRBJ2-2, with TRBD2 identical over 10 bases. CDR3 length: 14 residues. V gave up 2 bases and J gave up 7 bases; unmatched junction bases: 2. The germline CDR1 and CDR2 sequences are SGHKS and YYEKEE (reference sequence). The CDR3 region has the DNA TGTGCCAGCAGCTTAGGACTAGCGGTCGGGGAGCTGTTTTTT. This translates into CASSLGLAVGELFF.